This record concerns one T cell receptor beta chain sequence. These data are taken from a study of T cells in Graves' hyperthyroidism and ophthalmopathy. Amplified TCR beta CDR3 regions derived from RNA transcripts. First-round RT-PCR with HTBI primers amplified the TCR CDR3 region. TCRdb recomputed calls from the multiplex PCR reads with MiXCR, one row per CDR3 protein. The sample holds more than 300,000 distinct CDR3 sequences; about 18% are singletons and the top ten take roughly 35%. Out of roughly 9.1 ml of fresh peripheral blood came the PBMCs. Germline CDR1 and CDR2: SGHRS and YFSETQ. The CDR3 spans 15 residues. Trimming removed 0 bases from V and 7 bases from J; junction bases left unmatched: 3.

Input material: blood. V usage is TRBV5-1 and J usage is TRBJ2-1, with 11 bases identical to TRBD2. The source is a woman in her thirties with Graves' hyperthyroidism that later progressed to Graves' ophthalmopathy. For the CDR3, the DNA is TGCGCCAGCAGCTTGGCGACTAGCGGGATAAATGAGCAGTTCTTC. This sequence encodes CASSLATSGINEQFF.